The entry that follows covers one T cell receptor beta chain sequence. Antigen specificity is unknown. Because it lacks the conserved phenylalanine or tryptophan at the end, this CDR3 is likely a read error. This sample is part of a study of read filtering for tumor transcriptome and immune sequencing. Study-level information: IR-seq gave about 3.5 to 10.27 million TCR reads per sample; RNA-seq gave roughly 80 to 1273. Findings of the study overall: Without single-read clonotypes, shared clonotype proportions correlated more between IR-seq and RNA-seq. Compared with RNA-seq, IR-seq gave much higher clonotype depth and reliability.

This library used approximately 390 ng RNA and molecular barcoded adaptors spanning alpha/delta and beta/gamma chains. One entry per CDR3 protein results from TCRdb running MiXCR on the reads. Altogether roughly 69,000 distinct CDR3 sequences are present, around 14% being singletons, with the ten largest covering over 40%. The sequencing input was a population of CD138-negative cells sorted from bone marrow. The receptor was isolated from a donor at least 40 years old with multiple myeloma.

The CDR3 coding sequence is TGCGCCAGCAGCTTGGCGCCGGGACTAGCGTACCAAGAGACCCAGTACTTA. Translating it yields CASSLAPGLAYQETQYL. The V gene is TRBV5-1, the J gene TRBJ2-5; 10 bases are shared with TRBD2. CDR3 length: 17 residues. Trimming cost V 0 bases and J 0 bases; bases outside gene matches: 5. Germline CDR1 and CDR2: SGHRS and YFSETQ.